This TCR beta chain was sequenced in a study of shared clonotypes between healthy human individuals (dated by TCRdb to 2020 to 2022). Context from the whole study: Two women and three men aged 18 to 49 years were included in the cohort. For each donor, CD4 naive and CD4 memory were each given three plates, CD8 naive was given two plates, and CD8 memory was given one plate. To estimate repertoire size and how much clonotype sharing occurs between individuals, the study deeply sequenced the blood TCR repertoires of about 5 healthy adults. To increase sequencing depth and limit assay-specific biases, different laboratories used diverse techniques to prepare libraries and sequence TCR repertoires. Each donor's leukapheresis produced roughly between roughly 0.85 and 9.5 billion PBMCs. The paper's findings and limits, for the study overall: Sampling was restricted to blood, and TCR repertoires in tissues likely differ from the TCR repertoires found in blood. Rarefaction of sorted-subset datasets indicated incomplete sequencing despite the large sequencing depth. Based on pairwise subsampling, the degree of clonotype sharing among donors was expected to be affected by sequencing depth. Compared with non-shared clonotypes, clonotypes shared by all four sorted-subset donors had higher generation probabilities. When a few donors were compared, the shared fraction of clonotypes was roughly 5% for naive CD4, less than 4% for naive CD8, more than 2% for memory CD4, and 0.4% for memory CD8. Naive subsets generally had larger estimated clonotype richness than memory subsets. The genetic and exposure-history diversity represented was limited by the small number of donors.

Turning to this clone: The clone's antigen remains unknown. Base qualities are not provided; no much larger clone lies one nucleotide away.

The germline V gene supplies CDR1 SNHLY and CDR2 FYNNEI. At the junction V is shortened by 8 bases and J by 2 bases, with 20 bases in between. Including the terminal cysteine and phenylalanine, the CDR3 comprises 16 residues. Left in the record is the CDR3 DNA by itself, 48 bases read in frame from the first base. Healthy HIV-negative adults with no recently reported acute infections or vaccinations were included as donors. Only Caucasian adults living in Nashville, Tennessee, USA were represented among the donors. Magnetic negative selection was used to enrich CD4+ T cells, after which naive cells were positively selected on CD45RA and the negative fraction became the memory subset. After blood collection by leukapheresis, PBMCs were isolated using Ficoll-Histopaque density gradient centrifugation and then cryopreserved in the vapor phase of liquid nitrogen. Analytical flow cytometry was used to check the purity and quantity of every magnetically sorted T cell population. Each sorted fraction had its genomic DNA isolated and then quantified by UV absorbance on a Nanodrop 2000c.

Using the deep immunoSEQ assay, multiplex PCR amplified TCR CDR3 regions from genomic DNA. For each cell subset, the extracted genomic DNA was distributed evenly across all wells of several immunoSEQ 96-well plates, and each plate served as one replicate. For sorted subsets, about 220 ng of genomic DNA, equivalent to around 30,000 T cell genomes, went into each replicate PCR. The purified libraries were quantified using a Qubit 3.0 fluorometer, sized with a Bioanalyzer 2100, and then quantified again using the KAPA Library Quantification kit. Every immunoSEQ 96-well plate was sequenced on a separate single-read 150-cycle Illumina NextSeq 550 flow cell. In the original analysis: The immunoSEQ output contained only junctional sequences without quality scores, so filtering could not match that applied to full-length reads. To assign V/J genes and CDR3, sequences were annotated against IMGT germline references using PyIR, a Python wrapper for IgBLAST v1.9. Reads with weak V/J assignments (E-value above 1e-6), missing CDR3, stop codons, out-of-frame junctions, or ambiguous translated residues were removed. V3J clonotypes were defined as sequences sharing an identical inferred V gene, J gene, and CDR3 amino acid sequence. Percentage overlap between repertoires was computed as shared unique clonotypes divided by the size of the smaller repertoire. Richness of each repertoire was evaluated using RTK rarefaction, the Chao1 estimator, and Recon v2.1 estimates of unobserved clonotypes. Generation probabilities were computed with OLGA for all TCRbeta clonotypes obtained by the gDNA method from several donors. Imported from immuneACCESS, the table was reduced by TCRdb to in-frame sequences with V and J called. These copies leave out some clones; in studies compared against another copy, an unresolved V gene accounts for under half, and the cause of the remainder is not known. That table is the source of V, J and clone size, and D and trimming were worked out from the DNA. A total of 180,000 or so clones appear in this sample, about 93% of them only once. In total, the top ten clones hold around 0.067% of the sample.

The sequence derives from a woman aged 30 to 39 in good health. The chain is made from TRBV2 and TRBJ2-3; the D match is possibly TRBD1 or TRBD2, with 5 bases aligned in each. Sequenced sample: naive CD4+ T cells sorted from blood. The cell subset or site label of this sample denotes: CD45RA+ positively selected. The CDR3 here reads CASPHQPPGATDTQYF. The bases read TGTGCCAGCCCCCATCAGCCCCCCGGGGCCACAGATACGCAGTATTTT.